Described below is a single TCR beta chain sequence and its context. The antigen remains undetermined. Sequenced by immunoSEQ multiplex PCR; TCRdb stores in-frame clones only, minus some. The table records about 59,000 clones, 89% of them present only once. These data belong to a study of T cell responses to AZD1222 COVID-19 vaccine. Regarding the study as a whole: Close to half of all spike-specific TCRs reportedly target regions of the variants that are unmutated. Seropositive at baseline were only 5 to 7 AZD1222 recipients.

The V gene lost 0 bases and the J gene lost 1 base, with 14 bases spanning the gap. From germline, CDR1 is SGDLS and CDR2 YYNGEE. The CDR3 has 17 residues. The rearrangement joins TRBV9 to TRBJ1-3; D uncertain. The sequences come from peripheral blood, collected 28 days after the second AZD1222 dose. The sequence derives from an adult who received the AZD1222 COVID-19 vaccine. The CDR3 loop is CASSVERDRISGNTIYF. The CDR3 nucleotides are TGTGCCAGCAGCGTAGAGAGGGATAGGATTTCTGGAAACACCATATATTTT.